The T cell receptor (beta chain) under discussion was sequenced for a study of cytomegalovirus exposure and HLA in healthy donors. Overall study findings and caveats: In vitro work confirmed that a few CMV-associated chains recognize CMV antigens. High sensitivity and specificity were reportedly achieved when the classifier diagnosed cytomegalovirus status. Researchers counted approximately 160 TCR beta chains as cytomegalovirus-associated.

The CDR3 is 16 residues long. V dropped 2 bases and J dropped 4 bases, with 15 bases sitting between them. CDR1 LNHDA and CDR2 SQIVND come from the germline V gene (reference sequence). Clones were sequenced by immunoSEQ multiplex PCR, and TCRdb holds only the in-frame ones, with some missing. There are around 150,000 clones in the sample; 65% to 90% occur only once, and about 2.2% lies in the top ten. As to this clone: Its target is unknown.

The clonotype originates from a woman younger than 30 in good health and CMV-seronegative. The specimen sequenced was PBMCs. The chain uses TRBV19 and TRBJ2-1; D perhaps matches TRBD2 (6 bases). The DNA for the CDR3 is TGTGCCAGTAGTATAAAAGGAGGGTCCCTTTACAATGAGCAGTTCTTC. This encodes CASSIKGGSLYNEQFF.